Listed below are T cell receptor beta chains from one sample, sequenced in a study of blood T cell repertoires in COVID-19. Produced via immunoSEQ multiplex PCR; TCRdb's table is partial and in-frame only. Of 95,000 to 150,000 clones in the sample, roughly four fifths were seen once. The specimen was peripheral blood. Receptor source: a man aged 25-40 years with COVID-19, enrolled during active disease. The CDR3 runs from the conserved cysteine through the conserved F or W. D genes are given only for firm matches. Rows give clone size only sometimes, using once, few, many, or a class for an expanded clone.

v_call	cdr3_length	clone_size	d_call	j_call	cdr3_nt	cdr3_aa
TRBV30	14	once	.	TRBJ2-3	TGTGCCTGGAGTGAAGCGGCTAGCACAGATACGCAGTATTTT	CAWSEAASTDTQYF
TRBV14	15	.	TRBD2	TRBJ2-5	TGTGCCAGCAGCCATTGGCTAGCGGGCCGAGAGACCCAGTACTTC	CASSHWLAGRETQYF
TRBV4-1	18	.	TRBD2	TRBJ2-7	TGCGCCAGCAGCCAACCTACTAGCGGGGGCGTAATGGGGTACGAGCAGTACTTC	CASSQPTSGGVMGYEQYF
TRBV6-5	14	many	TRBD2	TRBJ2-1	TGTGCCAGCAGTTATGGGACTAGATTTCATGAGCAGTTCTTC	CASSYGTRFHEQFF
TRBV3-1/TRBV3-2	17	.	TRBD1	TRBJ1-1	TGTGCCAGCAGCCAAGTAAGGAGCCCGGGACAGGGGGCACAAGCTTTCTTT	CASSQVRSPGQGAQAFF
TRBV12-5	20	once	TRBD2	TRBJ2-7	TGTGCTAGTGGTTTGGCTACCCCCGGGGTTCTAGCGGATAGCTCCTACGAGCAGTACTTC	CASGLATPGVLADSSYEQYF
TRBV7-2	16	.	TRBD1	TRBJ1-4	TGTGCCAGCAGCTCCTTTTTACGGGACAGGGACACAAAACTGTTTTTT	CASSSFLRDRDTKLFF
TRBV5-1	15	few	.	TRBJ1-6	TGCGCCAGCAGCTTGGACCCAGGGTATAATTCACCCCTCCACTTT	CASSLDPGYNSPLHF
TRBV18	14	.	TRBD1	TRBJ1-1	TGTGCCAGCTTTGCCGGGACAGCGAACACTGAAGCTTTCTTT	CASFAGTANTEAFF
TRBV10-3	13	.	.	TRBJ1-2	TGTGCCATCAGTGAGCCCCGGGACAAGGGCTACACCTTC	CAISEPRDKGYTF
TRBV21-1	12	.	.	TRBJ2-7	TGTGCCAGCAGCACCGGCTCCTACGAGCAGTACTTC	CASSTGSYEQYF
TRBV24-1	17	.	.	TRBJ2-1	TGTGCCACCAGTGATTTGAGGGTGGGGGGACAGCCCAATGAGCAGTTCTTC	CATSDLRVGGQPNEQFF
TRBV28	16	.	.	TRBJ1-6	TGTGCCAGCAGCCCCACTTGGTCCGATTATAATTCACCCCTCCACTTT	CASSPTWSDYNSPLHF
TRBV15	15	.	.	TRBJ2-5	TGTGCCACCAGCAGAGTAGGCAGGGGACAAGAGACCCAGTACTTC	CATSRVGRGQETQYF
TRBV6-5	15	.	TRBD1	TRBJ1-2	TGTGCCAGCAGTTACTCCCCGGGACAGGGCTATGGCTACACCTTC	CASSYSPGQGYGYTF
TRBV27	16	.	TRBD1	TRBJ1-6	TGTGCCAGCAGGGGGACAGGGGCTTTAGGGAATTCACCCCTCCACTTT	CASRGTGALGNSPLHF
TRBV4-3	13	.	.	TRBJ1-2	TGCGCCAGCAGCCAAGAATTCAGGGATGGCTACACCTTC	CASSQEFRDGYTF
TRBV6-2/TRBV6-3	16	.	TRBD1	TRBJ1-1	TGTGCCAGCAGTTTGGACAGGGGAAGACGGAACACTGAAGCTTTCTTT	CASSLDRGRRNTEAFF
TRBV7-2	17	.	TRBD2	TRBJ2-1	TGTGCCAGCAGCTTCCCAATAGCGGGAGGAACCTACAATGAGCAGTTCTTC	CASSFPIAGGTYNEQFF
TRBV28	13	.	.	TRBJ2-7	TGTGCCAGCTCCTCGGGACTCCGGAAGGAGCAGTACTTC	CASSSGLRKEQYF
TRBV30	13	.	.	TRBJ2-1	TGTGCCTATTCCGGGACACCCTACAATGAGCAGTTCTTC	CAYSGTPYNEQFF
TRBV7-7	13	.	.	TRBJ2-3	TGTGCCAGCAGCCCCGGGGTTCGCGATACGCAGTATTTT	CASSPGVRDTQYF
TRBV11-2	15	few	TRBD2	TRBJ2-1	TGTGCCAGCAGCCCTTTAGCGGGGCCTCGGGATGAGCAGTTCTTC	CASSPLAGPRDEQFF
TRBV19	11	.	.	TRBJ2-5	TGTGCCAGTAGTATGAGCGAGACCCAGTACTTC	CASSMSETQYF
TRBV3-1/TRBV3-2	12	few	.	TRBJ1-2	TGTGCCAGCAGCCTGGGGGGAGATGGCTACACCTTC	CASSLGGDGYTF
TRBV15	17	.	TRBD2	TRBJ2-1	TGTGCCACCAGCAGAACGGGACTAGCGGACTCCTACAATGAGCAGTTCTTC	CATSRTGLADSYNEQFF
TRBV3-1/TRBV3-2	17	.	TRBD2	TRBJ2-2	TGTGCCAGCAGCCCCCTCTATAGCGGGAAGGGCACCGGGGAGCTGTTTTTT	CASSPLYSGKGTGELFF
TRBV4-1	13	.	TRBD1	TRBJ2-4	TGCGCCAGCAGCCAAGGACAGGGGAACATTCAGTACTTC	CASSQGQGNIQYF
TRBV7-2	13	.	.	TRBJ2-7	TGTGCCAGCAGCTTCTCAGTGGCCTACGAGCAGTACTTC	CASSFSVAYEQYF
TRBV6-2/TRBV6-3	16	.	TRBD1	TRBJ1-2	TGTGCCAGCAGTTACCGTATTACAGGGGGCGTCTATGGCTACACCTTC	CASSYRITGGVYGYTF
TRBV5-1	15	.	TRBD1	TRBJ2-1	TGCGCCAGCAGCTTGGGCTGGACAGGGGGCAATGAGCAGTTCTTC	CASSLGWTGGNEQFF